The 28 T cell receptor beta chains listed next were all sequenced from one sample in a study of cytotoxic CD8 clonotypes in ibrutinib-treated CLL (dated by TCRdb to the early 2020s). This sample's time point label indicates: progressive disease on ibrutinib. Preparation of the library involved the immunoSEQ multiplex PCR assay. In TCRdb, the immuneACCESS table is reduced to in-frame sequences with V and J assigned. These tables do not hold every clone; where another copy was compared, an unresolved V gene accounts for under half, and the others remain unexplained. In this sample the table shows under 45,000 clones, 65% to 70% of which occur a single time. The leading ten clones occupy 7% of the sample. This specimen consisted of PBMCs, obtained at disease progression, from a patient treated with ibrutinib. The receptor source for this set is a human donor with chronic lymphocytic leukemia.

The chain couples TRBV27 to TRBJ2-1, with 9 bases that match TRBD1. The CDR3 totals 13 residues. The germline gives CDR1 MNHEY, CDR2 SMNVEV (reference sequence). Trimming took 0 bases from V and 15 from J; bases not matched to a gene: 6. CDR3 nucleotide sequence: TGTGCCAGCAGTTTATCGCAGACAGGGGGACGGTTCTTC. Protein product: CASSLSQTGGRFF.

V usage is TRBV18 and J usage is TRBJ2-7, with D possibly being TRBD2 (5 bases). V was clipped by 3 bases and J by 5 bases, with 26 bases between them. The CDR3 length is 18 residues. Germline V gene data show CDR1 as KGHSH and CDR2 as LQKENI. DNA for the CDR3: TGTGCCAGCTCACCCTTAGACCCCGCTGACGGGGTTCGGCACGAGCAGTACTTC. It codes for CASSPLDPADGVRHEQYF.

J is TRBJ2-3 and V is TRBV6-1; TRBD2 agrees at 9 bases. V shed 8 bases and J 3 bases; nucleotides not matched to a gene: 6. The CDR3 covers 14 residues. The germline CDR1 and CDR2 sequences are MNHNS and SASEGT. Written as DNA, the CDR3 is TGTGCCAGCGACGAGCGGGAGGTAACAGATACGCAGTATTTT. It yields the protein CASDEREVTDTQYF.

The sample holds a few counts of this clone. One end of the junction does not line up with germline, which may come from a read error. The chain is built from TRBV10-1 and TRBJ2-7; 8 bases fit TRBD1. This CDR3 has 13 residues. Germline V lookup: CDR1 WNHNN, CDR2 SYGVQD (reference sequence). The CDR3 coding sequence is TGCGCCAGCAGTGAGGGGACAGGAGGCCCTCGACGCTTC. Its translation is CASSEGTGGPRRF.

This clone was recorded a few times. The chain links TRBV18 to TRBJ2-7; 7 positions agree with TRBD2. The CDR3 totals 15 residues. V shed 5 bases, J shed 3 bases, and the junction held 10 bases outside the gene matches. Germline-derived CDR1 and CDR2 are KGHSH and LQKENI. CDR3: CASSRSGTMIYEQYF. For the CDR3, the DNA is TGTGCCAGCTCAAGATCCGGGACTATGATCTACGAGCAGTACTTC.

This clone was detected only a few times. V usage is TRBV19 and J usage is TRBJ1-4, with D tentatively TRBD1 (6 bases). This CDR3 region has 15 residues. The germline gives CDR1 LNHDA, CDR2 SQIVND (reference sequence). Trimming left V 3 bases short and J 7 bases short, with 15 bases between. CDR3: CASSINGGVGEKLFF. The CDR3 DNA reads as TGTGCCAGTAGTATTAATGGGGGCGTTGGTGAAAAACTGTTTTTT.

V gene TRBV9 combines with J gene TRBJ2-1; 8 bases line up with TRBD2. The CDR3 contains 15 residues. Germline V CDR1 and CDR2: SGDLS, YYNGEE. Losses at the gene ends were 4 bases for V and 7 bases for J; bases not matched to a gene: 10. CDR3 DNA sequence: TGTGCCAGCAGCCCCCAAGCGGGAGTATTTAATGAGCAGTTCTTC. It specifies CASSPQAGVFNEQFF.

This chain uses TRBV27 with TRBJ2-1, with 7 bases fitting TRBD2. There are 16 residues in the CDR3. Germline V gene lookup returns CDR1 MNHEY and CDR2 SMNVEV (reference sequence). J lost 8 bases, V lost 2 bases, and 12 bases had no gene match. CDR3 loop: CASSLRPQLASYEQFF. The CDR3 coding sequence is TGTGCCAGCAGTTTACGGCCGCAACTAGCGTCATATGAGCAGTTCTTC.

The chain couples TRBV11-3 to TRBJ2-3; 11 bases are a match to TRBD2. This CDR3 is 16 amino acids long. Trimming removed 2 bases from V and 2 bases from J; junction bases left unmatched: 3. Germline V lookup: CDR1 SGHNT, CDR2 YENEEA. The DNA for the CDR3 is TGTGCCAGCAGCTTACTGACTAGCGGGAACACAGATACGCAGTATTTT. Its protein product is CASSLLTSGNTDTQYF.

V and J are TRBV7-8 and TRBJ2-5; perhaps TRBD1 as D (6 bases). V was cut by 4 bases and J by 7 bases, with 13 bases left in between. This CDR3 is 13 amino acids long. CDR1 is SGHVS, CDR2 FQNEAQ, per germline. The CDR3 DNA sequence: TGTGCCAGCAGCTGGGACACCCCAGGGACCCAGTACTTC. Protein: CASSWDTPGTQYF.

The rearrangement uses TRBV7-2 and TRBJ2-2, with D uncertain. The V gene lost 5 bases and the J gene lost 0 bases, with 7 bases spanning the gap. Germline lookup yields CDR1 SGHTA and CDR2 FQGNSA. This CDR3 has 14 residues. Here the CDR3 reads CASSLLSNTGELFF. In nucleotides, the CDR3 is TGTGCCAGCAGCCTCCTGTCGAACACCGGGGAGCTGTTTTTT.

This chain links TRBV29-1 with TRBJ2-4; the match to TRBD1 covers 10 bases. In germline, CDR1 is SQVTM, CDR2 ANQGSEA. V shed 6 bases and J 6 bases; nucleotides not matched to a gene: 2. The CDR3 contains 12 residues. DNA of the CDR3: TGCAGCGTGGGGGACAGGGGAAACATTCAGTACTTC. This encodes CSVGDRGNIQYF.

This chain joins TRBV9 and TRBJ2-1, with 10 bases fitting TRBD2. The CDR3 spans 21 residues. J lost 7 bases, V lost 3 bases, and 25 bases had no gene match. Per germline, CDR1 SGDLS and CDR2 YYNGEE. CDR3 nucleotides: TGTGCCAGCAGCGCCCTGGACGTTTTAAAAGGCTGGACTAGCGGTTTTAATGAGCAGTTCTTC. This codes for CASSALDVLKGWTSGFNEQFF.

The rearrangement uses TRBV7-3 and TRBJ2-7; 7 bases fit TRBD1. CDR3 length: 13 residues. Germline V gene data show CDR1 as SGHTA and CDR2 as FQGTGA. V was clipped by 4 bases and J by 6 bases; unmatched bases: 6. CDR3 in DNA: TGTGCCAGCAGCTCCAGAACAGGGGTCGAGCAGTACTTC. Translating gives CASSSRTGVEQYF.

About this clone itself: At one end the junction does not follow the germline gene, possibly because of a read error. This chain uses TRBV19 with TRBJ2-3, with a possible D match to TRBD2 (5 bases). The CDR3 has 14 amino acids. The germline V gene encodes CDR1 LNHDA and CDR2 SQIVND (reference sequence). The CDR3 spells CASRIAFSTDTQYF. CDR3 coding DNA: TGTGCCAGTAGAATAGCGTTTAGCACAGATACGCAGTATTTT.

This clone was observed a single time. J is TRBJ2-7 and V is TRBV6-4; TRBD1 agrees at 9 bases. This CDR3 comprises 15 residues. V lost 0 bases, J lost 3 bases, and 3 bases stayed unmatched. Germline CDR1 reads MRHNA; CDR2 reads SNTAGT. The CDR3, as DNA: TGTGCCAGCAGTGACTCGGGGACAGGGAGCTACGAGCAGTACTTC. This sequence encodes CASSDSGTGSYEQYF.

The chain recombines TRBV7-9 with TRBJ2-1, with D uncertain. In germline, CDR1 is SEHNR, CDR2 FQNEAQ (reference sequence). V lost 5 bases, J lost 0 bases, and 8 bases lay in between. This CDR3 has 14 amino acids. CDR3 nucleotides: TGTGCCAGCAGCCCGGGCGTCTCCTACAATGAGCAGTTCTTC. This sequence encodes CASSPGVSYNEQFF.

The V call is TRBV6-1, the J call TRBJ2-3, with a weak D call TRBD1 (5 bases). The CDR3 runs to 15 residues. The V end lost 6 bases, the J end lost 0 bases, and 13 bases lay between the germline ends. CDR1 is MNHNS, CDR2 SASEGT, per germline. In DNA, the CDR3 is TGTGCCAGCAGCGATGACAGTCCTAGCACAGATACGCAGTATTTT. As protein: CASSDDSPSTDTQYF.

This chain connects TRBV7-9 to TRBJ2-6; D unresolved. The ends were cut back, 3 bases at V and 5 bases at J, with 20 bases in the middle. Germline V gene lookup returns CDR1 SEHNR and CDR2 FQNEAQ (reference sequence). The CDR3 consists of 18 residues. The CDR3 sequence: CASSLSPYMQSRANVLTF. As DNA, the CDR3 is TGTGCCAGCAGCTTGAGTCCATACATGCAAAGTCGGGCCAACGTCCTGACTTTC.

In the case of this clone: Mismatch with germline at one junction end may stem from a read error. The CDR3 loop is CASSTDRQETQYF. The DNA of the CDR3 is TGTGCTAGCAGCACGGACAGACAAGAGACCCAGTACTTC. This chain links TRBV7-7 with TRBJ2-5; D might be TRBD1 (6 bases). CDR1 and CDR2 (germline): SSHAT, FNYEAQ (reference sequence). The CDR3 has 13 residues.

This clone was seen a handful of times. V usage is TRBV5-5 and J usage is TRBJ2-7; D gene unclear. Germline loops: CDR1 SGHKS, CDR2 YYEKEE (reference sequence). This CDR3 has 11 residues. Trimming cost V 4 bases and J 2 bases, with 4 bases left between them. This chain's CDR3 is CASSRAYEQYF. In DNA form, the CDR3 reads TGTGCCAGCAGCCGAGCCTACGAGCAGTACTTC.

This clone was observed a few times. V and J are TRBV5-1 and TRBJ2-1, with D maybe TRBD2 (5 bases). V dropped 6 bases and J dropped 5 bases, with 9 bases sitting between them. This CDR3 has 12 residues. Per germline, CDR1 SGHRS and CDR2 YFSETQ. The CDR3 loop reads CASTTSDNEQFF. Written as DNA, the CDR3 is TGCGCCAGCACTACTAGTGACAATGAGCAGTTCTTC.

This chain uses TRBV5-6 with TRBJ2-3, with 12 positions matching TRBD2. Germline V gene lookup returns CDR1 SGHDT and CDR2 YYEEEE. V trimming: 4 bases; J trimming: 3 bases; junction bases outside the gene matches: 9. The CDR3 is 17 amino acids. CDR3 in amino acids: CASSQKRLAGVTDTQYF. CDR3 in DNA: TGTGCCAGCAGCCAGAAACGACTAGCGGGAGTAACAGATACGCAGTATTTT.

This clone was recorded a few times. The gene calls are TRBV19 and TRBJ2-1; D perhaps matches TRBD1 (6 bases). V lost 3 bases, J lost 6 bases, and 15 bases lay in between. CDR1 is LNHDA, CDR2 SQIVND, per germline (reference sequence). The CDR3 spans 15 residues. The CDR3 protein is CASSMWQGFVNEQFF. CDR3 DNA sequence: TGTGCCAGTAGTATGTGGCAGGGGTTCGTCAATGAGCAGTTCTTC.

This clone showed up just a few times. The chain carries TRBV28 and TRBJ1-2, with D possibly matching TRBD1 (5 bases). The V end was cut by 4 bases, the J end by 2 bases, with 17 bases between. This CDR3 spans 16 amino acids. The germline CDR1 and CDR2 sequences are MDHEN and SYDVKM. In nucleotides, the CDR3 is TGTGCCAGCAGTTGGCCAGGGACCATTTCAAACTATGGCTACACCTTC. Translated: CASSWPGTISNYGYTF.

The J gene is TRBJ2-5, the V gene TRBV9, with 9 bases aligning to TRBD2. The ends lost 2 bases at V and 3 bases at J; junction bases unmatched: 8. Per the germline V gene, CDR1 is SGDLS and CDR2 is YYNGEE. The CDR3 is made up of 16 amino acids. CDR3 amino acids: CASSVDSGRVEETQYF. The CDR3 region has the DNA TGTGCCAGCAGCGTGGATAGCGGGAGAGTAGAAGAGACCCAGTACTTC.

J is TRBJ2-6 and V is TRBV5-5; 7 bases are shared with TRBD2. The V and J ends lost 1 base and 1 base, in that order; junction bases with no gene match: 5. The V gene's germline CDR1 is SGHKS and CDR2 YYEKEE (reference sequence). The CDR3 spans 17 residues. This chain's CDR3 is CASSLTTGGSGANVLTF. CDR3 coding DNA: TGTGCCAGCAGCTTGACTACGGGAGGATCTGGGGCCAACGTCCTGACTTTC.

The CDR3, as DNA: TGTGCCAGTAGTGGGGGCGGGCAGGGTCTTCCTCTCTCTGGGGCCAACGTCCTGACTTTC. Translation gives CASSGGGQGLPLSGANVLTF. The chain couples TRBV19 to TRBJ2-6; D is perhaps TRBD1 (6 bases). In germline, CDR1 is LNHDA, CDR2 SQIVND (reference sequence). This CDR3 spans 20 amino acids. Trimming removed 5 bases at V and 0 bases at J, with 23 bases between. The complete variable domain, with remaining parts taken from reference TRBV19 and TRBJ2-6, reads DGGITQSPKYLFRKEGQNVTLSCEQNLNHDAMYWYRQDPGQGLRLIYYSQIVNDFQKGDIAEGYSVSREKKESFPLTVTSAQKNPTAFYLCASSGGGQGLPLSGANVLTFGAGSRLTVL.